This TCR beta chain is drawn from a study of blood T cell repertoires in COVID-19. For the study at large: In each case, the material was cDNA or gDNA derived from T cells, B-cell-depleted T cells, or PBMCs.

The CDR3 extends over 14 amino acids. Germline CDR1 and CDR2: MNHEY and SVGAGI. Trimming removed 6 bases from V and 8 bases from J, with 19 bases in between. Authors' methods: Amplified reference gene primers provided the basis for estimating nucleated cell counts. The table came from immunoSEQ multiplex PCR; TCRdb's copy has only in-frame clones and leaves some out. V and J calls and clone size are as listed in that table; D and trimming were resolved from the DNA. This sample yields a few hundred thousand clones, of which about 89% are seen a single time; about 0.94% belongs to the top ten. This sequence joins TRBV6-5 and TRBJ1-2, with D possibly being TRBD1 (5 bases). The sample taken for sequencing was peripheral blood. The receptor was isolated from a woman in her thirties or forties who had recovered from COVID-19. The CDR3 nucleotides are TGTGCCAGCAGCTTGACAGTCCCCAGTGGGGGCTACACCTTC. Protein: CASSLTVPSGGYTF.